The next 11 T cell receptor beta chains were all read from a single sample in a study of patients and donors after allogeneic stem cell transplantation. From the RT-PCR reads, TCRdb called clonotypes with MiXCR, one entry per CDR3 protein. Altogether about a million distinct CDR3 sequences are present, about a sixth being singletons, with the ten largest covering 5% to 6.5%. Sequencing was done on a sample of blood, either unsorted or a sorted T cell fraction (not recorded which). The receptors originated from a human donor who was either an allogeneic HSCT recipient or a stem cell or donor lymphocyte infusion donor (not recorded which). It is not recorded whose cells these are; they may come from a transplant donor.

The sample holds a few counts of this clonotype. As DNA, the CDR3 is TGCAGTGCTAGTGGGAGCGGGAACTCCCTCGAGCAGTACTTC. Encoded protein: CSASGSGNSLEQYF. This sequence joins TRBV20-1 and TRBJ2-7, with 7 bases identical to TRBD2. Germline V gene data show CDR1 as DFQATT and CDR2 as SNEGSKA (reference sequence). The CDR3 spans 14 residues. V lost 3 bases, J lost 6 bases, and 11 bases stayed unmatched.

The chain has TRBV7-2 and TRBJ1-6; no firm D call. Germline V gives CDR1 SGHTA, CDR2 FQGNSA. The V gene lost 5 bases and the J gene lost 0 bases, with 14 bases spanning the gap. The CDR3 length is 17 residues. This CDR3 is CASSPQPPSSYNSPLHF. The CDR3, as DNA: TGTGCCAGCAGCCCGCAGCCACCTAGCTCCTATAATTCACCCCTCCACTTT.

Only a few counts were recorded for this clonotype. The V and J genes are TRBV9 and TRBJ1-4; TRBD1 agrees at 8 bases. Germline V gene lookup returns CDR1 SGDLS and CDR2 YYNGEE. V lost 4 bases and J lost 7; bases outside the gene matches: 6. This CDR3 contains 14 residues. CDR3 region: CASSTRTGSEKLFF. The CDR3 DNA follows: TGTGCCAGCAGCACCCGGACAGGGAGTGAAAAACTGTTTTTT.

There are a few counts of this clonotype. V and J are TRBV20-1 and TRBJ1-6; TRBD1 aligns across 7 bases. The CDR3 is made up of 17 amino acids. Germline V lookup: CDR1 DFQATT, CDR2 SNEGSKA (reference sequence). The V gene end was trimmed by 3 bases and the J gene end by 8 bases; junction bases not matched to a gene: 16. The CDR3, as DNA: TGCAGTGCTAGGTTGGGAAACAGGGGCTCAAGGGATTCACCCCTCCACTTT. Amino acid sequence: CSARLGNRGSRDSPLHF.

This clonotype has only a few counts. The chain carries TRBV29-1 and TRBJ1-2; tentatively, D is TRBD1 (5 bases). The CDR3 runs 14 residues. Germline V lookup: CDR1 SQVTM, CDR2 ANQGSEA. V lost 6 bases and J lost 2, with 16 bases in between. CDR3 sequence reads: CSVPRTEGNYGYTF. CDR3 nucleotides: TGCAGCGTCCCGAGGACCGAGGGGAACTATGGCTACACCTTC.

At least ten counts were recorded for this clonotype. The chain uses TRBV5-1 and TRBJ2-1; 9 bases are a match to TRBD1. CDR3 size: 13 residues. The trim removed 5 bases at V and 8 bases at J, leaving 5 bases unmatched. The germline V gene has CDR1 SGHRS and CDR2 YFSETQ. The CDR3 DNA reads TGCGCCAGCAGTGGGACAGGGTTCGATGAGCAGTTCTTC. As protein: CASSGTGFDEQFF. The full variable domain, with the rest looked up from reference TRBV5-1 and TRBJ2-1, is KAGVTQTPRYLIKTRGQQVTLSCSPISGHRSVSWYQQTPGQGLQFLFEYFSETQRNKGNFPGRFSGRQFSNSRSEMNVSTLELGDSALYLCASSGTGFDEQFFGPGTRLTVL.

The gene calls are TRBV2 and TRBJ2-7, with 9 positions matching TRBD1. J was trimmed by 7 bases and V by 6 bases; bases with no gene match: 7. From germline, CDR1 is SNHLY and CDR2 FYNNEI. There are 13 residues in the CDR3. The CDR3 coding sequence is TGTGCCAGCAGCCGGGACAGGGTTCAGGAGCAGTACTTC. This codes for CASSRDRVQEQYF.

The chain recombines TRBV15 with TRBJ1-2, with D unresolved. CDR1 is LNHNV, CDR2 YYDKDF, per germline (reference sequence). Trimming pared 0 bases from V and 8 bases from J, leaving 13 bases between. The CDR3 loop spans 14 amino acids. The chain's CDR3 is CATSRDLGLGGYTF. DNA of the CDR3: TGTGCCACCAGCAGAGATTTGGGTCTCGGGGGCTACACCTTC.

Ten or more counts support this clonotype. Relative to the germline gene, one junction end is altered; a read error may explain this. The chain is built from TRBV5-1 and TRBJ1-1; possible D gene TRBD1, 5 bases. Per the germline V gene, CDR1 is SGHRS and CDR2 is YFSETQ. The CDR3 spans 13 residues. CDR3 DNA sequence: TGTGCCAGCAGTTTAACCGGGGCCACTGAAGCTTTCTTT. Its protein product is CASSLTGATEAFF.

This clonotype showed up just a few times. The CDR3 bases are TGTGCCAGCAGCCCCTCAGGGGGAGGGGGCGAGCAGTACTTC. This encodes CASSPSGGGGEQYF. This sequence joins TRBV7-3 and TRBJ2-7, with D perhaps given as TRBD1 or TRBD2 (7 bases each). There are 14 residues in the CDR3. CDR1 is SGHTA, CDR2 FQGTGA, per germline. V was shortened by 5 bases and J by 6 bases, with 17 bases between the two germline ends.

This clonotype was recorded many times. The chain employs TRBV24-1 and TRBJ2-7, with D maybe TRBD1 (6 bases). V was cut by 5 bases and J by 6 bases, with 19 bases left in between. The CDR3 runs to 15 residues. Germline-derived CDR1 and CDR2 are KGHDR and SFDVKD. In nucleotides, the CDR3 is TGTGCCACCAGTGTAGGGCAGGGGCTTGGAGGCGAGCAGTACTTC. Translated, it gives CATSVGQGLGGEQYF.